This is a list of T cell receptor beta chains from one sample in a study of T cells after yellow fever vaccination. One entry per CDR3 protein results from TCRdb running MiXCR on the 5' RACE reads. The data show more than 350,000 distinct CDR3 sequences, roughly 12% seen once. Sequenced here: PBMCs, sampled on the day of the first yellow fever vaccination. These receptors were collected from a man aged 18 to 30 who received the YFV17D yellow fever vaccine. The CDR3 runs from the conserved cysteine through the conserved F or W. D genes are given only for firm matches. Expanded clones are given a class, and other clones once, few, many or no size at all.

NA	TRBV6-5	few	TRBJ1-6	CASSYTLGGGADSPLHF	TGTGCCAGCAGTTACACCCTGGGCGGGGGCGCGGATTCACCCCTCCACTTT
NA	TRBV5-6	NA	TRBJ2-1	CASSWDAYNEQFF	TGTGCCAGCAGCTGGGACGCCTACAATGAGCAGTTCTTC
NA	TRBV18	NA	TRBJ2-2	CASSPPGYRDTGELFF	TGTGCCAGCTCACCACCTGGGTACAGGGACACCGGGGAGCTGTTTTTT
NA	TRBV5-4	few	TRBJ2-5	CASSFRRIPQGETQYF	TGTGCCAGCAGCTTCAGAAGGATTCCTCAAGGGGAGACCCAGTACTTC
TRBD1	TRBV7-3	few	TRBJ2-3	CASSTEQGALADTQYF	TGTGCCAGCAGCACAGAACAGGGGGCATTGGCAGATACGCAGTATTTT
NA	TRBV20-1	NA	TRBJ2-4	CSAPGPKNIQYF	TGCAGTGCCCCGGGACCTAAAAACATTCAGTACTTC
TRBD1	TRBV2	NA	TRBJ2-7	CASGTGSYEQYF	TGTGCCAGCGGGACAGGGTCCTACGAGCAGTACTTC
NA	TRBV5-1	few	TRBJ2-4	CASSLGHPQQNIQYF	TGCGCCAGCAGCTTGGGGCACCCCCAGCAAAACATTCAGTACTTC
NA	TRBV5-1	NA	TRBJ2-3	CASSWDSPTDTQYF	TGCGCCAGCAGCTGGGACTCCCCCACAGATACGCAGTATTTT
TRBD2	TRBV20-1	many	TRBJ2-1	CSARRLAGNEQFF	TGCAGTGCTAGACGGCTAGCGGGAAATGAGCAGTTCTTC
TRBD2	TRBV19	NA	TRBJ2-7	CASSVAGSGAYEQYF	TGTGCCAGTAGTGTAGCGGGTTCGGGGGCCTACGAGCAGTACTTC
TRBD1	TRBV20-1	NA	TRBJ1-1	CSARTGMNTEAFF	TGCTCAGCCCGGACAGGGATGAACACTGAAGCTTTCTTT
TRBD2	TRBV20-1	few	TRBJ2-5	CSARASGYQETQYF	TGCAGTGCTAGGGCTAGCGGGTACCAAGAGACCCAGTACTTC
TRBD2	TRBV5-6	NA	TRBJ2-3	CASSLIAGGRTDTQYF	TGTGCCAGCAGCTTGATCGCGGGGGGGCGGACAGATACGCAGTATTTT
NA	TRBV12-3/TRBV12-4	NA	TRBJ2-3	CASSLDYRTDTQYF	TGTGCCAGCAGTTTAGACTATCGCACAGATACGCAGTATTTT
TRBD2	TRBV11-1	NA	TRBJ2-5	CASSFPSGTSGALQETQYF	TGTGCCAGCAGCTTTCCCTCCGGGACTAGCGGGGCCCTCCAAGAGACCCAGTACTTC
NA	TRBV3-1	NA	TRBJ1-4	CASSQDAGARGEKLFF	TGTGCCAGCAGCCAAGATGCGGGGGCGAGAGGTGAAAAACTGTTTTTT
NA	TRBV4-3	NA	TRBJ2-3	CASSQDRGLPDTQYF	TGCGCCAGCAGCCAAGATCGCGGCCTCCCAGATACGCAGTATTTT
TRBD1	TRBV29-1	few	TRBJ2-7	CSAGTGPYEQYF	TGCAGTGCCGGGACAGGGCCTTACGAGCAGTACTTC
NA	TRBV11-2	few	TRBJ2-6	CASSLSWTALSGANVLTF	TGTGCCAGCAGCTTGTCTTGGACTGCCCTCTCTGGGGCCAACGTCCTGACTTTC
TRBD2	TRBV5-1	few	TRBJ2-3	CASSFTGLAGTQYF	TGCGCCAGCAGCTTTACGGGACTAGCGGGAACGCAGTATTTT
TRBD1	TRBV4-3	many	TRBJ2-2	CASSQGVGQATGELFF	TGCGCCAGCAGCCAAGGGGTGGGACAGGCAACCGGGGAGCTGTTTTTT
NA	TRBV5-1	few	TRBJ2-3	CASSLLGSSTDTQYF	TGCGCCAGCAGCTTGCTCGGCAGCAGCACAGATACGCAGTATTTT
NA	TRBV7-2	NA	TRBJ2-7	CASSLEGLGEEQYF	TGTGCCAGCAGCTTAGAGGGACTGGGGGAGGAGCAGTACTTC
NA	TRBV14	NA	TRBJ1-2	CASSQDWRVGYTF	TGTGCCAGCAGCCAAGATTGGAGGGTCGGCTACACCTTC
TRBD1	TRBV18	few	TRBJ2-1	CASSPSGQGVSYNEQFF	TGTGCCAGCTCACCATCCGGCCAGGGGGTCTCCTACAATGAGCAGTTCTTC
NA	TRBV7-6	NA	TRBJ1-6	CASSAGQLNSPLHF	TGTGCCAGCAGCGCTGGACAGCTTAATTCACCCCTCCACTTT
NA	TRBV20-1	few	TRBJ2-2	CSARDRVTGELFF	TGCAGTGCTAGGGACAGAGTCACCGGGGAGCTGTTTTTT
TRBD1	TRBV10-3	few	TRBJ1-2	CAISAGGSGYTF	TGTGCCATCAGTGCAGGGGGCAGTGGCTACACCTTC
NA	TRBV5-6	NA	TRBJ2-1	CASSLNRADEQFF	TGTGCCAGCAGCTTGAACAGGGCAGATGAGCAGTTCTTC
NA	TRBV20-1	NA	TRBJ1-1	CSARDRRRGMNTEAFF	TGCAGTGCTAGAGATCGTCGACGGGGGATGAACACTGAAGCTTTCTTT
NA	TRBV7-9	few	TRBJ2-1	CASSPSEGAYNEQFF	TGTGCCAGCAGCCCCTCGGAGGGGGCTTACAATGAGCAGTTCTTC
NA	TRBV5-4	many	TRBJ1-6	CASSAGQGTTLTPLHF	TGTGCCAGCAGCGCTGGGCAGGGGACCACATTGACACCCCTCCACTTT
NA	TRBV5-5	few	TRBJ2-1	CASSLGAGASSYNEQFF	TGTGCCAGCAGCTTGGGAGCGGGTGCGAGCTCCTACAATGAGCAGTTCTTC
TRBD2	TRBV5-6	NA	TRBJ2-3	CASSLSGIGGTDTQYF	TGTGCCAGCAGCTTGTCCGGGATCGGGGGGACAGATACGCAGTATTTT
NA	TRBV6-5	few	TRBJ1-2	CASSYAPLGDYGYTF	TGTGCCAGCAGTTACGCCCCGCTTGGAGACTATGGCTACACCTTC
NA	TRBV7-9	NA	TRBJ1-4	CASKGGTTNEKLFF	TGTGCCAGCAAAGGCGGAACAACTAATGAAAAACTGTTTTTT
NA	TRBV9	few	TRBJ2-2	CASSPIGTGELFF	TGTGCCAGCAGCCCGATTGGCACCGGGGAGCTGTTTTTT
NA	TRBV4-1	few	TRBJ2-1	CASSRLNNEQFF	TGCGCCAGCAGCCGGCTGAACAATGAGCAGTTCTTC
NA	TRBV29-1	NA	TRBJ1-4	CSCGSNENEKLFF	TGCAGTTGTGGCAGCAATGAAAATGAAAAACTGTTTTTT
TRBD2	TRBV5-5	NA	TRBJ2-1	CASSFSGGGASYEQFF	TGTGCCAGCAGCTTTAGCGGGGGGGGAGCCAGCTATGAGCAGTTCTTC
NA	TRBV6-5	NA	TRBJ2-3	CASSYLGALTDTQYF	TGTGCCAGCAGTTATTTGGGGGCGCTTACAGATACGCAGTATTTT
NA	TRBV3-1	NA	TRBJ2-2	CASSQGRAELFF	TGTGCCAGCAGCCAAGGACGTGCTGAGCTGTTTTTT
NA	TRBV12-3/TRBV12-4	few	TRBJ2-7	CASTKNPWTSSYEQYF	TGTGCCAGCACAAAAAACCCCTGGACAAGCTCCTACGAGCAGTACTTC
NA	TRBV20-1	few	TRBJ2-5	CSAKLAQETQYF	TGCAGTGCCAAACTAGCCCAAGAGACCCAGTACTTC
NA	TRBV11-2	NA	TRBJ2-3	CASSARVFRVKPTLEDTQYF	TGTGCCAGCAGCGCCCGGGTTTTTCGGGTCAAACCCACCCTCGAGGATACGCAGTATTTT
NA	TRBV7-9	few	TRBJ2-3	CASSLDIGFPDTQYF	TGTGCCAGCAGCTTAGATATTGGCTTCCCAGATACGCAGTATTTT
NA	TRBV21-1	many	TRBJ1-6	CASRTGAYNSPLHF	TGTGCCAGCAGGACAGGGGCATATAATTCACCCCTCCACTTT
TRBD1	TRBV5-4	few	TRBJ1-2	CASSLPGQKNYGYTF	TGTGCCAGCAGCTTACCGGGACAGAAAAACTATGGCTACACCTTC
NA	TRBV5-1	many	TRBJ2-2	CASTYGNRFGELFF	TGCGCCAGCACCTATGGAAATAGGTTCGGGGAGCTGTTTTTT
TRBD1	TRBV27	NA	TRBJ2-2	CASSFPGQGAAGELFF	TGTGCCAGCAGTTTCCCTGGACAGGGGGCCGCCGGGGAGCTGTTTTTT
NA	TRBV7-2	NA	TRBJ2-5	CASSLMGSQEETQYF	TGTGCCAGCAGCTTAATGGGATCCCAAGAAGAGACCCAGTACTTC
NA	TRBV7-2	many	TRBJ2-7	CASSLVRSSYEQYF	TGTGCCAGCAGCTTAGTAAGGAGCTCCTACGAGCAGTACTTC
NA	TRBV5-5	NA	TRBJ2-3	CASSLIAVRGDTQYF	TGTGCCAGCAGCTTGATAGCGGTCAGGGGAGATACGCAGTATTTT
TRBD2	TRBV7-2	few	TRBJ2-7	CASSLEGLSNEQYF	TGTGCCAGCAGCCTAGAGGGACTAAGCAACGAGCAGTACTTC